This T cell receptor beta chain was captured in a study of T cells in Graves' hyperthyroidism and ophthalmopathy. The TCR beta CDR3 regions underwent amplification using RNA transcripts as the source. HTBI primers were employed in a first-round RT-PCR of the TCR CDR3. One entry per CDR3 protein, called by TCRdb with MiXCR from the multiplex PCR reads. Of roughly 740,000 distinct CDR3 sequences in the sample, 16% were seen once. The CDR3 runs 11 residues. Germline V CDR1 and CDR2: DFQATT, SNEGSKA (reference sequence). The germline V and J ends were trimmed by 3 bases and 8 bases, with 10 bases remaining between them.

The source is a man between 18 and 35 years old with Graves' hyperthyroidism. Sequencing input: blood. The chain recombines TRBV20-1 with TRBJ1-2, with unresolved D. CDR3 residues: CSASLGYGYTF. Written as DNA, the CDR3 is TGCAGTGCTAGTTTGGGTTACGGCTACACCTTC.